This TCR beta chain is drawn from a study of monozygotic twins with cystic fibrosis. Sequencing was performed with immunoSEQ multiplex PCR; in TCRdb, only in-frame clones are kept and a portion is missing. The sample holds about 22,000 clones, approximately 87% seen once. Looked up from germline, CDR1 is MDHEN and CDR2 is SYDVKM. The V end lost 4 bases, the J end lost 5 bases, and 14 bases lay between the germline ends. The CDR3 has 15 amino acids. The sequencing sample was made of blood. The sequence was obtained from a woman aged 25-40 years with cystic fibrosis. The chain is built from TRBV28 and TRBJ1-4, with D perhaps TRBD1 (6 bases). CDR3 region: CASSSRGGVNEKLFF. The CDR3 DNA reads TGTGCCAGCAGTTCCAGGGGAGGGGTGAATGAAAAACTGTTTTTT.